The clone carrying this T cell receptor (beta chain) was counted once. The authors sequenced TCR beta from blood CD8+ and CD4+ T cells. The multiple sclerosis control group comprised treatment-naive patients with stable or active relapsing-remitting disease. Through negative isolation, CD4+ and CD8+ T cells were obtained, while TEMRA cells were enriched using FACS. With random hexamers, reverse transcription was performed on about 0.5 to 1 ug of RNA. The authors amplified TCR beta CDR3 across 54 Vbeta and 13 Jbeta using immunoSEQ multiplex PCR. MiXCR was run by TCRdb on the immunoSEQ multiplex PCR reads, yielding one entry per CDR3 protein. The sample gives about 130,000 distinct CDR3 sequences, around 91% of which show up once; approximately 0.24% is in the top ten. This specimen comes from a study of CD8 T cells in Susac syndrome. CDR3 length: 14 residues. V was shortened by 3 bases and J by 3 bases, with 9 bases between the two germline ends. Germline V gene data show CDR1 as MNHEY and CDR2 as SMNVEV (reference sequence).

V gene TRBV27 combines with J gene TRBJ2-1; a possible D gene is TRBD2 (5 bases). The material sequenced was CD8+ T cells from PBMCs. This clonotype was obtained from a human donor with multiple sclerosis. The CDR3, as DNA: TGTGCCAGCAGTTTCCTAGCAAGCTACAATGAGCAGTTCTTC. Protein product: CASSFLASYNEQFF.